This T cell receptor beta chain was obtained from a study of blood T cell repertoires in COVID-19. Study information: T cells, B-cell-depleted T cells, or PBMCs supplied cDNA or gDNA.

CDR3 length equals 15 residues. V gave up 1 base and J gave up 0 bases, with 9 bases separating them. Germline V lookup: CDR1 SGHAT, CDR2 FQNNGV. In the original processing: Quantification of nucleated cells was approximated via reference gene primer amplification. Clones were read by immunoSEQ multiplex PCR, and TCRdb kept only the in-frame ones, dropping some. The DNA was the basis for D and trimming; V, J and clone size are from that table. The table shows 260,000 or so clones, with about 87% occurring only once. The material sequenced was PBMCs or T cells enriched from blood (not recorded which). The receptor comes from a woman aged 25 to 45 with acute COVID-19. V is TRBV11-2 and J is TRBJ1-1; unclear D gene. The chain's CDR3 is CASSLVQNMNTEAFF. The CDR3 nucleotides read TGTGCCAGCAGCTTAGTGCAGAACATGAACACTGAAGCTTTCTTT.